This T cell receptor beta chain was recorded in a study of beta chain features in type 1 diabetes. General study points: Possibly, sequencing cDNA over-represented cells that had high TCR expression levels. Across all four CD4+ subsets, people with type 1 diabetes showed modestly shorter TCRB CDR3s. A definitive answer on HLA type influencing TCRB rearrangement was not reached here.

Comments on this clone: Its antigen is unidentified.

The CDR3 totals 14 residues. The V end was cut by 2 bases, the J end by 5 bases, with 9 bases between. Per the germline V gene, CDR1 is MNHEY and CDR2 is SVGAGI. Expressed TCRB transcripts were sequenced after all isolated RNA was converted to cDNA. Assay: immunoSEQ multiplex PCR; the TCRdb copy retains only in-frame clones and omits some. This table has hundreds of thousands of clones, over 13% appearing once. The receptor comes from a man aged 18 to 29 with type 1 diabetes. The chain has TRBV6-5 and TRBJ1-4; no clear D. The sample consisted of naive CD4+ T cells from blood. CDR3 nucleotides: TGTGCCAGCAGTTACCGGTCAGGAAATGAAAAACTGTTTTTT. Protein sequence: CASSYRSGNEKLFF.